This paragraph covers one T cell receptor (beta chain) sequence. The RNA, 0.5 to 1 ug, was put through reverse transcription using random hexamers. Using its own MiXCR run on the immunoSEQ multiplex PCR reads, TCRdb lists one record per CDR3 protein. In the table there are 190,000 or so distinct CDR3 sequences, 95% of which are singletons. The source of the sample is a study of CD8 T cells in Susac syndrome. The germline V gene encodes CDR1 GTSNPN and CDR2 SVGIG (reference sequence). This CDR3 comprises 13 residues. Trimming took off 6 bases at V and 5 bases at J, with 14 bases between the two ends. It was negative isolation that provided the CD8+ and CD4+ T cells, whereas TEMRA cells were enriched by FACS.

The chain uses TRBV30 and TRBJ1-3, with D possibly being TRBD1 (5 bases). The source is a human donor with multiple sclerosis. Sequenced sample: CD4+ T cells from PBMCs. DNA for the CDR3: TGTGCCTGCGGGGAGGGGCTCCGAAACACCATATATTTT. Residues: CACGEGLRNTIYF.